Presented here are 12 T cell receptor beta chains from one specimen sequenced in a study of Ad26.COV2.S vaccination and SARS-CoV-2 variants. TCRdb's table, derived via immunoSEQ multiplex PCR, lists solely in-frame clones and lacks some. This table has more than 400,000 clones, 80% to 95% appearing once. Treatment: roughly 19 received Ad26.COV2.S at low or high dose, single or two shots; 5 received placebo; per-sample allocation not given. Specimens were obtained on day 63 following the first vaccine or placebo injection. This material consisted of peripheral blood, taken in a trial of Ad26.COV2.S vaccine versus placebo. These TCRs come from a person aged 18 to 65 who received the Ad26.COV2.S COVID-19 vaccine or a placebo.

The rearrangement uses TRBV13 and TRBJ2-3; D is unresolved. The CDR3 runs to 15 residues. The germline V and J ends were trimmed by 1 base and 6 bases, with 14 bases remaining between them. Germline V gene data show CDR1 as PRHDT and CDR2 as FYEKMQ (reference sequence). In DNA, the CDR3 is TGTGCCAGCAGCTTAGAACCCACTTCTAGGGATACGCAGTATTTT. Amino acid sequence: CASSLEPTSRDTQYF.

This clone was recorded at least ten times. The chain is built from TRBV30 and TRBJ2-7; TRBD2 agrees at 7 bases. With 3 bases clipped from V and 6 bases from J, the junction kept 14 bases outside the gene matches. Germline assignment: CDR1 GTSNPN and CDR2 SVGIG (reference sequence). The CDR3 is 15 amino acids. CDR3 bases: TGTGCCTGGAGCCCCCGCGTGGGAGGGCCATCCGAGCAGTACTTC. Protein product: CAWSPRVGGPSEQYF.

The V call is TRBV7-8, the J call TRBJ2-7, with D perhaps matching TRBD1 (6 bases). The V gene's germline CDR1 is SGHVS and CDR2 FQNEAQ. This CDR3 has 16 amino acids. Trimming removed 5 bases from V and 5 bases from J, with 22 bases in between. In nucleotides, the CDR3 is TGTGCCAGCAGCGTAGGAAGGAACAGGGAAGGTAACGAGCAGTACTTC. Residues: CASSVGRNREGNEQYF.

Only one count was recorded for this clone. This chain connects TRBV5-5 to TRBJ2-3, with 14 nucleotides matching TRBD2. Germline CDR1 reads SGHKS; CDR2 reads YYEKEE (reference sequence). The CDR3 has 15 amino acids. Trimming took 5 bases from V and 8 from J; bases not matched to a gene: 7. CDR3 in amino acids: CASRPGTSGGGTQYF. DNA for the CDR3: TGTGCCAGCAGGCCCGGGACTAGCGGGGGTGGTACGCAGTATTTT.

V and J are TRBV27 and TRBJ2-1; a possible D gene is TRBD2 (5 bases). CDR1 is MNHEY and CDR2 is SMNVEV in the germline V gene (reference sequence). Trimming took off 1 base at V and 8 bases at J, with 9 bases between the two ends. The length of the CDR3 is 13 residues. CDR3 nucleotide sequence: TGTGCCAGCAGTTTATATCGGCGGGATGAGCAGTTCTTC. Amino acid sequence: CASSLYRRDEQFF.

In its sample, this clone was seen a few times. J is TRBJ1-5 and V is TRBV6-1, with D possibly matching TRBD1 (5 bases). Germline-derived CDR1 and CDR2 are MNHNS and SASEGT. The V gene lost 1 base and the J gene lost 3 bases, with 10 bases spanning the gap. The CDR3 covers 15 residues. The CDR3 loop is CASSEVGGFNQPQHF. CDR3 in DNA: TGTGCCAGCAGTGAAGTTGGGGGGTTCAATCAGCCCCAGCATTTT.

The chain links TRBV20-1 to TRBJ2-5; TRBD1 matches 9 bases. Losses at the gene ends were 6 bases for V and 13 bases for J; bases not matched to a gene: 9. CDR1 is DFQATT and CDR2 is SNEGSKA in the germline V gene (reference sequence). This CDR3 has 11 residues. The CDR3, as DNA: TGCAGTGCCCCGCGCCGGGACAGGGTGTACTTC. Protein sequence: CSAPRRDRVYF.

CDR3 sequence reads: CASSFRGAMNTEAFF. In nucleotides, the CDR3 is TGTGCCAGCAGTTTCCGGGGTGCAATGAACACTGAAGCTTTCTTT. This chain joins TRBV27 and TRBJ1-1; no reliable D call. There are 15 residues in the CDR3. Germline CDR1 reads MNHEY; CDR2 reads SMNVEV (reference sequence). V lost 3 bases and J 0 bases, leaving 11 bases between the germline ends.

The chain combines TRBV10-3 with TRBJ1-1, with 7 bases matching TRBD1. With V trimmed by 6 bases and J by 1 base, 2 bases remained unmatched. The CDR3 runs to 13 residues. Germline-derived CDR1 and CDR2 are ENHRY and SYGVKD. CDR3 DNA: TGTGCCATCAGGGGACAGCCGAACACTGAAGCTTTCTTT. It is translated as CAIRGQPNTEAFF.

The CDR3 protein is CASSEGQGNQPQHF. For the CDR3, the DNA is TGTGCCAGCAGTGAAGGACAGGGTAATCAGCCCCAGCATTTT. V gene TRBV6-1 combines with J gene TRBJ1-5; 7 bases are shared with TRBD1. Germline assignment: CDR1 MNHNS and CDR2 SASEGT. After removal of 1 base from V and 4 bases from J, the junction contained 1 base not matched to a gene. This CDR3 contains 14 residues.

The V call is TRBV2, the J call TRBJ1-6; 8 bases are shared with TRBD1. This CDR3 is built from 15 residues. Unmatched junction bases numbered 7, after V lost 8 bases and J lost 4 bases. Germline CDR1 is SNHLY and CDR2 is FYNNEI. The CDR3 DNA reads TGTGCCAGCTCGGGACAGGCTTTATATAATTCACCCCTCCACTTT. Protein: CASSGQALYNSPLHF.

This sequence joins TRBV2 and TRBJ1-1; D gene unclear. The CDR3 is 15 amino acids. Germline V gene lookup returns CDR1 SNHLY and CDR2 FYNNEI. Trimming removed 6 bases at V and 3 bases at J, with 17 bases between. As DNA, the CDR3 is TGTGCCAGCAGCTCAGGTATCGGGTTATACACTGAAGCTTTCTTT. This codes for CASSSGIGLYTEAFF.